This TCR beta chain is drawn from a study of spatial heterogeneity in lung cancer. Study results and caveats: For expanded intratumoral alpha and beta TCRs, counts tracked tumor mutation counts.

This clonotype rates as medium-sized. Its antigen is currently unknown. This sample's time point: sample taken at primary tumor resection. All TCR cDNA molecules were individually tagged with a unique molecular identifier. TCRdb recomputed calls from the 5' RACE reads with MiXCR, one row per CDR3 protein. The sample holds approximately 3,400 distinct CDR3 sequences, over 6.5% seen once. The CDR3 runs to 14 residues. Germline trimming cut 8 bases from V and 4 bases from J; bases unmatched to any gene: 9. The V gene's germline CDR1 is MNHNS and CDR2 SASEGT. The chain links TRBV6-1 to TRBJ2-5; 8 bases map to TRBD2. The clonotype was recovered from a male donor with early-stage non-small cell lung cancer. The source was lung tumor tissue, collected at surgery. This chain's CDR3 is CASLWGLAGETQYF. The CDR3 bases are TGTGCCAGCCTATGGGGGCTAGCGGGAGAGACCCAGTACTTC.